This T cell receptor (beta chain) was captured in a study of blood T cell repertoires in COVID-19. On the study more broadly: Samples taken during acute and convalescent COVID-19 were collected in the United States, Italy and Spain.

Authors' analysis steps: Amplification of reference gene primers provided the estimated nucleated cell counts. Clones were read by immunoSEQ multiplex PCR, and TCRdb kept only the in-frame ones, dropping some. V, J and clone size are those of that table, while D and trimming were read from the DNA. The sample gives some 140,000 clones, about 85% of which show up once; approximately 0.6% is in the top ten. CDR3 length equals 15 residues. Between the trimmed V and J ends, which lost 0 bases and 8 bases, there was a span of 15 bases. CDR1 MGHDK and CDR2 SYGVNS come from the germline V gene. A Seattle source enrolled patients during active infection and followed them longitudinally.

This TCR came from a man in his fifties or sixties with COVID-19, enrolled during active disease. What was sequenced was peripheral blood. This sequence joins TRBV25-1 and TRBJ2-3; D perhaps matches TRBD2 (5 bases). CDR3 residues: CASSEYSGSGATQYF. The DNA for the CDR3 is TGTGCCAGCAGTGAATACTCGGGGTCCGGCGCTACGCAGTATTTT.